The rows below give T cell receptor beta chains drawn from one sample of a study of CD8 T cells in ankylosing spondylitis. TCRdb processed the 5' RACE reads anew with MiXCR; each CDR3 protein has one entry. The repertoire consists of about 340,000 distinct CDR3 sequences, with under 15% occurring once and the leading ten covering about 1%. Source material: blood, either unsorted or a sorted T cell fraction (not recorded which). These receptor sequences come from a male donor with ankylosing spondylitis or in good health (not recorded which). The CDR3 runs from the conserved cysteine through the conserved F or W. The D gene is left open where the match is weak. Clone size is stated in some rows and not others, as once, few, many or a class when expanded.

J,V,size,D,CDR3,DNA
TRBJ1-4,TRBV6-1,few,TRBD1,CASSAGQGTRTNEKLFF,TGTGCCAGCAGTGCGGGACAGGGGACCAGAACTAATGAAAAACTGTTTTTT
TRBJ2-1,TRBV5-1,many,NA,CASSSSGGYNEQFF,TGCGCCAGCAGCTCAAGCGGAGGATACAATGAGCAGTTCTTC
TRBJ2-6,TRBV5-1,NA,TRBD2,CASSLVLASGSSGANVLTF,TGCGCCAGCAGCTTGGTTTTAGCTAGCGGGAGCTCTGGGGCCAACGTCCTGACTTTC
TRBJ1-5,TRBV29-1,NA,NA,CSVAGEGWNQPQHF,TGCAGCGTTGCTGGGGAAGGTTGGAATCAGCCCCAGCATTTT
TRBJ2-7,TRBV12-3/TRBV12-4,few,NA,CASRSTETYEQYF,TGTGCCAGCAGATCGACAGAAACCTACGAGCAGTACTTC
TRBJ1-1,TRBV12-3/TRBV12-4,NA,TRBD1,CASSSADRGNTEAFF,TGTGCCAGCAGTTCAGCCGACAGGGGAAACACTGAAGCTTTCTTT
TRBJ1-4,TRBV11-1,few,NA,CASSREGELFF,TGTGCCAGCAGCCGTGAGGGGGAACTGTTTTTT
TRBJ2-7,TRBV10-3,NA,TRBD2,CAISVGGGSYEQYF,TGTGCCATCAGTGTTGGGGGGGGCTCCTACGAGCAGTACTTC
TRBJ2-5,TRBV5-1,few,NA,CASSLGLGVQETQYF,TGCGCCAGCAGCTTGGGATTAGGAGTCCAAGAGACCCAGTACTTC
TRBJ2-7,TRBV9,few,TRBD2,CASSVGSGGYEQYF,TGTGCCAGCAGCGTAGGTAGCGGGGGCTACGAGCAGTACTTC
TRBJ2-6,TRBV12-3/TRBV12-4,few,NA,CASSTRRTSGANVLTF,TGTGCCAGCAGTACCCGACGGACCTCTGGGGCCAACGTCCTGACTTTC
TRBJ2-7,TRBV7-8,few,NA,CASSSTPYGEQYF,TGTGCCAGCAGCTCGACTCCTTATGGGGAGCAGTACTTC
TRBJ1-2,TRBV12-3/TRBV12-4,few,NA,CASSFGGYGGYTF,TGTGCCAGCAGTTTTGGAGGGTACGGAGGCTACACCTTC
TRBJ2-1,TRBV3-1,few,NA,CASSREGRGDEQFF,TGTGCCAGCAGCCGAGAGGGCAGGGGAGATGAGCAGTTCTTC
TRBJ2-7,TRBV29-1,few,TRBD2,CSARGGGGGEQYF,TGCAGCGCGAGAGGGGGCGGGGGGGGCGAGCAGTACTTC
TRBJ2-1,TRBV2,few,NA,CASSAERGGYNEQFF,TGTGCCAGCAGTGCGGAGAGGGGGGGCTACAATGAGCAGTTCTTC
TRBJ1-4,TRBV18,NA,NA,CASSENRGAVNEKLFF,TGTGCCAGCTCCGAAAATCGCGGGGCGGTGAATGAAAAACTGTTTTTT
TRBJ2-3,TRBV5-1,NA,TRBD1,CASSFGTGGFSTDTQYF,TGCGCCAGCAGCTTTGGGACAGGGGGGTTTAGCACAGATACGCAGTATTTT
TRBJ2-7,TRBV20-1,many,TRBD2,CSAETGFLRGGNEQYF,TGCAGTGCTGAAACCGGCTTTTTGCGGGGGGGCAACGAGCAGTACTTC
TRBJ2-3,TRBV2,NA,NA,CAGRTVHQATQYF,TGTGCCGGACGGACGGTCCATCAGGCGACGCAGTATTTT
TRBJ2-5,TRBV12-3/TRBV12-4,few,NA,CASSPELAQETQYF,TGTGCCAGCAGCCCAGAACTCGCACAAGAGACCCAGTACTTC
TRBJ2-2,TRBV20-1,NA,TRBD2,CSARRGGTGGTGELFF,TGCAGTGCTCGACGTGGCGGGACGGGGGGCACCGGGGAGCTGTTTTTT
TRBJ1-6,TRBV3-1,few,NA,CASSGEGTPLHF,TGTGCCAGCAGCGGGGAGGGAACACCCCTCCACTTT